This TCR beta chain is from a study of blood T cell repertoires in COVID-19. In the study overall: Specimens from acute and convalescent COVID-19 originated in the United States, Italy and Spain.

Original processing methods: Reference gene primer amplification yielded estimated nucleated cell counts. Profiled with immunoSEQ multiplex PCR; TCRdb holds only in-frame clones, not every one. V and J calls and clone size are those listed in that table; D and trimming were worked out from the DNA. The data contain fewer than 120,000 clones, about 70% of them singletons. With V trimmed by 7 bases and J by 1 base, 3 bases remained unmatched. The CDR3 totals 13 residues. Germline V gene lookup returns CDR1 MNHEY and CDR2 SVGAGI. This clone was picked up one time. The gene calls are TRBV6-5 and TRBJ2-7, with 8 bases identical to TRBD1. This TCR came from a woman aged 60 to 75 with acute or convalescent COVID-19. The sequenced sample was peripheral blood. Here the CDR3 DNA reads TGTGCCAGCACCCGGGACAGGTCCTACGAGCAGTACTTC. This translates into CASTRDRSYEQYF.